This entry lists 30 T cell receptor beta chains sequenced from one sample in a study of CD8+CD57+ T cells in acquired aplastic anemia. CD8+CD57+ cell expansion had been shown by flow cytometry in patients chosen for sequencing. The study profiled TCR beta VDJ and CDR3 using genomic DNA as template. TCRdb re-called the reads with MiXCR, one entry per CDR3 protein. The table records over 150,000 distinct CDR3 sequences, around 50% of them present only once. The sample consisted of sorted CD4+, CD8+, or CD8+CD57+ T cells (not recorded which) from PBMCs. The source is a human donor with aplastic anemia.

This sequence joins TRBV9 and TRBJ1-4; 7 positions agree with TRBD1. The CDR3 is 15 residues long. The J segment lost 2 bases and the V segment lost 4 bases, leaving 5 bases of the junction unmatched. CDR1 is SGDLS, CDR2 YYNGEE, per germline. As DNA, the CDR3 is TGTGCCAGCAGCTTATGGGACAGCACTAATGAAAAACTGTTTTTT. Amino acids: CASSLWDSTNEKLFF.

This chain uses TRBV11-2 with TRBJ2-2, with TRBD2 identical over 11 bases. With 3 bases clipped from V and 2 bases from J, the junction kept 2 bases outside the gene matches. The CDR3 is 16 amino acids. The V gene's germline CDR1 is SGHAT and CDR2 FQNNGV. CDR3 region: CASSLGLAVNTGELFF. CDR3 coding DNA: TGTGCCAGCAGCTTGGGACTAGCGGTTAACACCGGGGAGCTGTTTTTT.

V and J are TRBV19 and TRBJ2-7, with D maybe TRBD2 (5 bases). V was trimmed by 6 bases and J by 3 bases, leaving 15 bases between them. The length of the CDR3 is 14 residues. Per germline, CDR1 LNHDA and CDR2 SQIVND (reference sequence). The DNA of the CDR3 is TGTGCCAGTAGCCCTACCGGGATCTACTACGAGCAGTACTTC. Protein product: CASSPTGIYYEQYF.

The rearrangement links TRBV25-1 to TRBJ2-7; possible D gene TRBD1, 6 bases. This CDR3 is 11 amino acids long. The germline V gene encodes CDR1 MGHDK and CDR2 SYGVNS. Trimming removed 6 bases at V and 4 bases at J, with 7 bases between. CDR3 protein: CASRDRYEQYF. CDR3 DNA: TGTGCCAGCAGGGACAGATACGAGCAGTACTTC.

This clonotype was seen many times. This chain uses TRBV9 with TRBJ2-7; D is unresolved. Between the trimmed V and J ends, which lost 0 bases and 3 bases, there was a span of 7 bases. Per germline, CDR1 SGDLS and CDR2 YYNGEE. This CDR3 has 13 amino acids. CDR3 sequence (DNA): TGTGCCAGCAGCGTAGACCCGGACTACGAGCAGTACTTC. This sequence encodes CASSVDPDYEQYF.

This sequence joins TRBV7-2 and TRBJ1-6, with 9 bases lining up with TRBD1. CDR3 size: 15 residues. V lost 2 bases, J lost 9 bases, and 5 bases stayed unmatched. CDR1 is SGHTA, CDR2 FQGNSA, per germline. CDR3 sequence (DNA): TGTGCCAGCAGCTTAAAGGACAGGGGTCGTTCACCCCTCCACTTT. Translation: CASSLKDRGRSPLHF.

This sequence joins TRBV20-1 and TRBJ1-2; D possibly corresponds to TRBD1 (5 bases). The CDR3 has 11 residues. The V end lost 6 bases, the J end lost 3 bases, and 8 bases lay between the germline ends. Germline assignment: CDR1 DFQATT and CDR2 SNEGSKA (reference sequence). CDR3 in DNA: TGCAGTGCCCCAGGGTACTATGGCTACACCTTC. Amino acids: CSAPGYYGYTF.

In DNA, the CDR3 is TGTGCCAGCAGATTCACTGGCGGGGACACCGGGGAGCTGTTTTTT. Its translation is CASRFTGGDTGELFF. The J gene is TRBJ2-2, the V gene TRBV9, with D perhaps matching TRBD2 (6 bases). The V gene's germline CDR1 is SGDLS and CDR2 YYNGEE. The V end was cut by 5 bases, the J end by 3 bases, with 14 bases between. The CDR3 consists of 15 residues.

There are a few counts of this clonotype. The chain links TRBV15 to TRBJ2-7; D is uncertain. V was pared by 0 bases and J by 4 bases, with 7 bases between. The V gene's germline CDR1 is LNHNV and CDR2 YYDKDF (reference sequence). CDR3 length equals 13 residues. This chain's CDR3 is CATSRDVTYEQYF. The CDR3 DNA follows: TGTGCCACCAGCAGAGACGTGACGTACGAGCAGTACTTC.

The chain recombines TRBV9 with TRBJ2-3; D unclear. CDR3 size: 15 residues. The V end lost 2 bases, the J end lost 3 bases, and 13 bases lay between the germline ends. Germline values: CDR1 SGDLS, CDR2 YYNGEE. CDR3 coding DNA: TGTGCCAGCAGCGTGAGCCCCCTTGGGACAGATACGCAGTATTTT. It codes for CASSVSPLGTDTQYF.

V usage is TRBV10-3 and J usage is TRBJ1-2; no clear D. V dropped 0 bases and J dropped 2 bases, with 13 bases sitting between them. CDR1 is ENHRY, CDR2 SYGVKD, per germline. The CDR3 sequence is 16 residues long. CDR3 DNA: TGTGCCATCAGTGAGTCGACATATGCAGAGAACTATGGCTACACCTTC. It specifies CAISESTYAENYGYTF.

This clonotype was seen at least ten times. The chain employs TRBV25-1 and TRBJ1-1; D not certain. Germline V gene sequence: CDR1 MGHDK, CDR2 SYGVNS. The CDR3 length is 14 residues. Deletions cut 7 bases from V and 0 bases from J, with 12 bases between. The CDR3 sequence is CASKGGPLNTEAFF. As DNA, the CDR3 is TGTGCCAGCAAAGGCGGCCCGTTGAACACTGAAGCTTTCTTT. The variable domain in full, completed from reference TRBV25-1 and TRBJ1-1, reads EADIYQTPRYLVIGTGKKITLECSQTMGHDKMYWYQQDPGMELHLIHYSYGVNSTEKGDLSSESTVSRIRTEHFPLTLESARPSHTSQYLCASKGGPLNTEAFFGQGTRLTVV.

This clonotype was seen repeatedly, ten times or more. The gene calls are TRBV7-7 and TRBJ2-5; D not resolved. This CDR3 spans 13 amino acids. CDR1 is SSHAT and CDR2 is FNYEAQ in the germline V gene (reference sequence). V was clipped by 4 bases and J by 3 bases, with 9 bases between them. The CDR3 reads CASSSLRKETQYF. The CDR3 DNA is TGTGCCAGCAGCTCTCTAAGAAAAGAGACCCAGTACTTC.

This rearrangement joins TRBV10-1 to TRBJ2-3; no definite D call. CDR3 length: 12 residues. With 1 base removed from V and 2 bases from J, the gap between germline ends came to 1 base. In germline, CDR1 is WNHNN, CDR2 SYGVQD (reference sequence). Written as DNA, the CDR3 is TGCGCCAGCAGTGAGTTCACAGATACGCAGTATTTT. Its protein is CASSEFTDTQYF.

The chain uses TRBV12-3 or TRBV12-4 and TRBJ2-3; TRBD2 matches at 10 bases. V gave up 3 bases and J gave up 2 bases; unmatched junction bases: 2. The length of the CDR3 is 15 residues. CDR3 coding DNA: TGTGCCAGCAGTTTTGGACTAGCGGTCACAGATACGCAGTATTTT. Encoded protein: CASSFGLAVTDTQYF.

As concerns this clonotype: A much larger clone lies one base from this, so it may be a read error. The chain recombines TRBV14 with TRBJ2-3; TRBD2 might be the D (5 bases). This CDR3 is 14 amino acids long. CDR1 SGHDN and CDR2 FVKESK come from the germline V gene. Here the CDR3 DNA reads TGTACCAGCAGTATGACCAACGGGGCAGATACGCAGTATTTT. It specifies CTSSMTNGADTQYF.

With regard to this clonotype: Possible read error: a much larger clone is one base away. The J gene is TRBJ1-1, the V gene TRBV5-4, with no clear D. Trimming shortened V by 3 bases and J by 1 base, and 10 bases separated the two germline ends. This CDR3 has 14 residues. The V gene's germline CDR1 is SGHNT and CDR2 YYREEE (reference sequence). The DNA for the CDR3 is TGTGCCAGCAGCTGGGTAGCGCAGAACACTGAAGCTTTCTTT. Its translation is CASSWVAQNTEAFF.

This clonotype was recorded many times. The chain has TRBV6-5 and TRBJ2-3, with D unclear. This CDR3 region has 13 residues. In germline, CDR1 is MNHEY, CDR2 SVGAGI. V was trimmed by 2 bases and J by 0 bases, leaving 3 bases between them. The CDR3 region has the DNA TGTGCCAGCAGTTACCCAAGCACAGATACGCAGTATTTT. It encodes CASSYPSTDTQYF.

This clonotype was found many times. The rearrangement uses TRBV2 and TRBJ2-5; 7 bases map to TRBD2. This CDR3 has 13 amino acids. Germline CDR1 reads SNHLY; CDR2 reads FYNNEI. V was clipped by 5 bases and J by 7 bases; unmatched bases: 7. CDR3 in amino acids: CASSRGLGGTQYF. CDR3 coding DNA: TGTGCCAGCAGTCGAGGACTAGGAGGGACCCAGTACTTC. The complete variable domain, with remaining parts taken from reference TRBV2 and TRBJ2-5, reads EPEVTQTPSHQVTQMGQEVILRCVPISNHLYFYWYRQILGQKVEFLVSFYNNEISEKSEIFDDQFSVERPDGSNFTLKIRSTKLEDSAMYFCASSRGLGGTQYFGPGTRLLVL.

The chain recombines TRBV6-4 with TRBJ1-1; no reliable D call. The CDR3 contains 13 residues. The ends were cut back, 4 bases at V and 9 bases at J, with 15 bases in the middle. Per germline, CDR1 MRHNA and CDR2 SNTAGT. CDR3 residues: CASSVNDQGKAFF. CDR3 DNA: TGTGCCAGCAGTGTTAACGACCAAGGCAAAGCTTTCTTT.

This sequence joins TRBV5-1 and TRBJ2-1, with 13 bases aligning to TRBD2. Losses at the gene ends were 2 bases for V and 8 bases for J; bases not matched to a gene: 7. Germline V gene lookup returns CDR1 SGHRS and CDR2 YFSETQ. The CDR3 length is 16 residues. CDR3 sequence (DNA): TGCGCCAGCAGCTTCTCCGGGACTAGCGGGGCTTATGAGCAGTTCTTC. Its translation: CASSFSGTSGAYEQFF.

The chain couples TRBV15 to TRBJ2-3; the D is unclear. Germline lookup yields CDR1 LNHNV and CDR2 YYDKDF (reference sequence). The CDR3 contains 12 residues. Trimming took off 0 bases at V and 8 bases at J, with 6 bases between the two ends. The chain's CDR3 is CATSREVGTQYF. The CDR3 nucleotides are TGTGCCACCAGCAGAGAAGTAGGTACGCAGTATTTT.

This clonotype was counted only a few times. The V call is TRBV25-1, the J call TRBJ2-3; 8 positions agree with TRBD2. The CDR3 covers 15 residues. Per the germline V gene, CDR1 is MGHDK and CDR2 is SYGVNS. The junction had 7 bases not matched to a gene; V was cut back by 5 bases and J by 3 bases. The CDR3 protein is CASSTPGTRTDTQYF. For the CDR3, the DNA is TGTGCCAGCAGTACCCCCGGGACTAGAACAGATACGCAGTATTTT.

The V gene is TRBV20-1, the J gene TRBJ1-2, with TRBD1 matching 7 bases. The CDR3 loop spans 14 amino acids. V lost 4 bases and J lost 4; bases outside the gene matches: 9. Germline V gene lookup returns CDR1 DFQATT and CDR2 SNEGSKA (reference sequence). Here the CDR3 reads CSATGRQGTYGYTF. The CDR3 nucleotides read TGCAGTGCTACGGGTAGACAGGGCACCTATGGCTACACCTTC.

This clonotype was seen ten or more times. The chain combines TRBV6-1 with TRBJ2-2, with 8 nucleotides matching TRBD1. With 6 bases clipped from V and 4 bases from J, the junction kept 7 bases outside the gene matches. The CDR3 is made up of 15 amino acids. Germline-derived CDR1 and CDR2 are MNHNS and SASEGT. The CDR3 nucleotides read TGTGCCAGCAGCCCGGACAGGGCCGTCACCGGGGAGCTGTTTTTT. Translated, it gives CASSPDRAVTGELFF.

The rearrangement joins TRBV29-1 to TRBJ2-7; TRBD1 matches 9 bases. The CDR3 is made up of 14 amino acids. Germline loops: CDR1 SQVTM, CDR2 ANQGSEA. Trimming took 0 bases from V and 4 from J; bases not matched to a gene: 4. The CDR3 DNA reads TGCAGCGTTGAAGATGCGGGACAGGGATACGAGCAGTACTTC. This codes for CSVEDAGQGYEQYF.

Many counts were recorded for this clonotype. The rearrangement joins TRBV19 to TRBJ2-7; 9 bases agree with TRBD1. Germline assignment: CDR1 LNHDA and CDR2 SQIVND (reference sequence). The CDR3 length is 15 residues. Trimming at V came to 7 bases and at J to 5 bases, leaving 12 bases not matched to a gene. The CDR3 coding sequence is TGTGCCAGTACAGCACAGGGGGCTTCCAGCCACGAGCAGTACTTC. Amino acids: CASTAQGASSHEQYF.

This clonotype was observed many times. The chain combines TRBV6-2 or TRBV6-3 with TRBJ1-1; no clear D gene. V was pared by 4 bases and J by 2 bases, with 14 bases between. Germline V gene data show CDR1 as MNHEY and CDR2 as SVGEGT. The CDR3 is 15 amino acids. CDR3 loop: CASSSPGGGNTEAFF. The CDR3 DNA follows: TGTGCCAGCAGTTCCCCTGGAGGTGGAAACACTGAAGCTTTCTTT.

The chain employs TRBV19 and TRBJ2-3, with 12 bases lining up with TRBD1. The J segment lost 2 bases and the V segment lost 8 bases, leaving 5 bases of the junction unmatched. The CDR3 is made up of 15 amino acids. CDR1 and CDR2 (germline): LNHDA, SQIVND (reference sequence). The DNA for the CDR3 is TGTGCCAGTGACACGGGACAGGGGGCCACAGATACGCAGTATTTT. This gives the protein CASDTGQGATDTQYF.

V gene TRBV3-1 combines with J gene TRBJ2-3; D is uncertain. Trimming took off 7 bases at V and 1 base at J, with 12 bases between the two ends. Germline loops: CDR1 LGHDT, CDR2 YNNKEL (reference sequence). The CDR3 extends over 14 amino acids. The CDR3 DNA is TGTGCCAGCACCCATCGCCAGGGCACAGATACGCAGTATTTT. Protein sequence: CASTHRQGTDTQYF.